There are many counts of the clone carrying this T cell receptor beta chain. This sample is drawn from a study of identical twins. TCRdb reprocessed the 5' RACE reads with MiXCR, giving one entry per CDR3 protein. The sample records over 200,000 distinct CDR3 sequences, approximately 7.1% being singletons. This CDR3 region has 13 residues. CDR1 and CDR2 (germline): SEHNR, FQNEAQ (reference sequence). V dropped 7 bases and J dropped 4; count of bases not matched to a gene: 6. The data were also submitted as part of a second study, on T cells expressing NK-cell markers.

The clonotype comes from a woman younger than 35 in good health. Sequencing used CD8+ T cells sorted from blood. V and J are TRBV7-9 and TRBJ1-2; TRBD1 aligns across 7 bases. The CDR3 loop is CASTPTGSYGYTF. CDR3 DNA: TGTGCCAGCACCCCGACAGGGAGCTATGGCTACACCTTC.